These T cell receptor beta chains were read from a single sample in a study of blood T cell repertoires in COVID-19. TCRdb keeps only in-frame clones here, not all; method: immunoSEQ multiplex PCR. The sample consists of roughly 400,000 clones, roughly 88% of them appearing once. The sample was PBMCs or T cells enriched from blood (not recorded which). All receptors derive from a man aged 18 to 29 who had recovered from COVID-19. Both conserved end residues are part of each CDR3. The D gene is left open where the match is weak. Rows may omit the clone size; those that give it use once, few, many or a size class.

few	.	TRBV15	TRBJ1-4	CATSRERGLGGEKLFF	TGTGCCACCAGCAGAGAAAGAGGGCTCGGCGGTGAAAAACTGTTTTTT
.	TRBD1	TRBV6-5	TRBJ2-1	CASSPGQPAYNEQFF	TGTGCCAGCAGCCCGGGACAGCCAGCCTACAATGAGCAGTTCTTC
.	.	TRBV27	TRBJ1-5	CASSSRMYGRYSNQPQHF	TGTGCCAGCAGTTCGCGGATGTACGGAAGATATAGCAATCAGCCCCAGCATTTT
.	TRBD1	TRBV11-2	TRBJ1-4	CASSLGTGLREKLFF	TGTGCCAGCAGCCTCGGGACAGGGCTTCGGGAAAAACTGTTTTTT
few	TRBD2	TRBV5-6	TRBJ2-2	CASSLTGGHTGELFF	TGTGCCAGCAGCTTGACGGGGGGGCACACCGGGGAGCTGTTTTTT
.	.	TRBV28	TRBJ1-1	CASSETEGTEAFF	TGTGCCAGCAGCGAGACGGAGGGGACTGAAGCTTTCTTT
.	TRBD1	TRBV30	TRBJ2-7	CAWSAGQGGYEQYF	TGTGCCTGGAGCGCTGGACAGGGTGGGTACGAGCAGTACTTC
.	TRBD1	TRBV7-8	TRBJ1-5	CASSLGDRGLLQPQHF	TGTGCCAGCAGCTTAGGTGACAGGGGCTTGCTTCAGCCCCAGCATTTT
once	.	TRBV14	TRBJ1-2	CASSPYGGRANYGYTF	TGTGCCAGCAGCCCCTACGGAGGGCGAGCTAACTATGGCTACACCTTC
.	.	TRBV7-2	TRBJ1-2	CASSLAPEAGGYTF	TGTGCCAGCAGCTTAGCGCCGGAAGCGGGTGGCTACACCTTC
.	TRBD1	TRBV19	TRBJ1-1	CATNGQGMNTEAFF	TGTGCCACCAACGGACAGGGGATGAACACTGAAGCTTTCTTT
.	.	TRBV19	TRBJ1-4	CASSTGQAGNIYEKLFF	TGTGCCAGTAGTACAGGGCAGGCAGGGAATATATATGAAAAACTGTTTTTT
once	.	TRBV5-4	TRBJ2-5	CASSLRSQETQYF	TGTGCCAGCAGCTTGCGCAGCCAAGAGACCCAGTACTTC
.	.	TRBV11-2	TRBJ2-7	CASSLQLGSRPYEQYF	TGTGCCAGCAGCTTACAACTAGGCTCTCGCCCCTACGAGCAGTACTTC
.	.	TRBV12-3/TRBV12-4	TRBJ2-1	CASSLTGYNEQFF	TGTGCCAGCAGTTTAACAGGGTACAATGAGCAGTTCTTC
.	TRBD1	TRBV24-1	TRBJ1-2	CATSDYRGDYGYTF	TGTGCCACCAGTGATTACAGGGGCGACTATGGCTACACCTTC
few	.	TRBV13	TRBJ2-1	CASSPSARGLRNEQFF	TGTGCCAGCAGCCCCTCGGCCAGGGGCCTTAGGAATGAGCAGTTCTTC
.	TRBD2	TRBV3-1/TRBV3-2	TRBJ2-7	CASSQAWTSGQSSYEQYF	TGTGCCAGCAGCCAAGCCTGGACTAGCGGGCAAAGCTCCTACGAGCAGTACTTC
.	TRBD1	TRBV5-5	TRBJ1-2	CASSPEGIRSTGTNYGYTF	TGTGCCAGCAGCCCGGAAGGTATTCGGTCGACAGGGACGAACTATGGCTACACCTTC
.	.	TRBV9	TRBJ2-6	CASSVAGSGANVLTF	TGTGCCAGCAGCGTAGCCGGCTCTGGGGCCAACGTCCTGACTTTC
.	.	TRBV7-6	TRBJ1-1	CASMRQMNTEAFF	TGTGCCAGCATGAGGCAGATGAACACTGAAGCTTTCTTT
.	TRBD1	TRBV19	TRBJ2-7	CASRLGQGESYEQYF	TGTGCCAGTAGACTGGGACAGGGGGAGAGCTACGAGCAGTACTTC
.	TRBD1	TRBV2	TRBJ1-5	CASSRQGSNQPQHF	TGTGCCAGCTCGAGACAGGGGTCCAATCAGCCCCAGCATTTT
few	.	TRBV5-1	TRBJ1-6	CASSLGEKNNSPLHF	TGCGCCAGCAGCTTGGGGGAGAAAAATAATTCACCCCTCCACTTT
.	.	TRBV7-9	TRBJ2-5	CASSLGLAVGLQETQYF	TGTGCCAGCAGCTTAGGCTTAGCGGTGGGACTCCAAGAGACCCAGTACTTC
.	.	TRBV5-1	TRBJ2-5	CASSPAPLVKETQYF	TGCGCCAGCAGCCCTGCGCCTCTAGTGAAAGAGACCCAGTACTTC
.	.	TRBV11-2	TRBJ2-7	CASSLGGGLSHEQYF	TGTGCCAGCAGCTTAGGCGGAGGATTGAGCCACGAGCAGTACTTC
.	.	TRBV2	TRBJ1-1	CASRSSGNTEAFF	TGTGCCAGCAGATCCTCGGGGAACACTGAAGCTTTCTTT
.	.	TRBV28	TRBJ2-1	CASSAQDSSYNEQFF	TGTGCCAGCAGTGCACAGGACAGCTCCTACAATGAGCAGTTCTTC
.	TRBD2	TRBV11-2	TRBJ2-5	CASSLDSKREIPETQYF	TGTGCCAGCAGCTTAGATTCTAAGCGGGAAATCCCAGAGACCCAGTACTTC
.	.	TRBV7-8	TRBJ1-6	CASSPGHLKPLHF	TGTGCCAGCAGCCCGGGTCACTTAAAACCCCTCCACTTT
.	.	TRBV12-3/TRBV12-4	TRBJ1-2	CASSLPGHHGYTF	TGTGCCAGCAGTCTACCGGGACATCATGGCTACACCTTC
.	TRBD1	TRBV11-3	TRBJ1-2	CASSFRGLDYGYTF	TGTGCCAGCAGCTTCAGGGGGCTTGACTATGGCTACACCTTC
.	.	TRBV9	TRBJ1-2	CASSVLMGGYTF	TGTGCCAGCAGCGTATTAATGGGCGGCTACACCTTC
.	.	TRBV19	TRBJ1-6	CASKGPQTSPLHF	TGTGCCAGTAAGGGGCCCCAAACTTCACCCCTCCACTTT
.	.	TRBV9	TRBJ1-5	CASSVEGGDSQPQHF	TGTGCCAGCAGCGTAGAGGGAGGGGATAGTCAGCCCCAGCATTTT
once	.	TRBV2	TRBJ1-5	CASRINNQPQHF	TGTGCCAGCAGAATAAATAATCAGCCCCAGCATTTT
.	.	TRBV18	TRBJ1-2	CASSPRGVDYGYTF	TGTGCCAGCTCACCCCGGGGGGTCGACTATGGCTACACCTTC
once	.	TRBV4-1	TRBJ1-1	CASSQVQAGWHTEAFF	TGCGCCAGCAGCCAAGTCCAAGCAGGGTGGCACACTGAAGCTTTCTTT
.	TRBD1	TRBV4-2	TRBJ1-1	CASSQIDRVTEAFF	TGTGCCAGCAGCCAGATTGACAGGGTCACTGAAGCTTTCTTT
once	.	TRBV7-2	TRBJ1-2	CASSSITVPYGYTF	TGTGCCAGCAGCTCAATTACAGTTCCCTATGGCTACACCTTC
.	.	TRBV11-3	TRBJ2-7	CASSLQGDEQYF	TGTGCCAGCAGCTTACAGGGTGACGAGCAGTACTTC
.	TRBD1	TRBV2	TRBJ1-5	CASSAAGGFQPQHF	TGTGCCAGCAGTGCCGCAGGGGGTTTTCAGCCCCAGCATTTT
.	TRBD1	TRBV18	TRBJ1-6	CASSPGQGSSPLHF	TGTGCCAGCTCGCCGGGACAGGGGAGTTCACCCCTCCACTTT
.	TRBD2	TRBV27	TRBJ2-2	CASSPPAGTSGSIGELFF	TGTGCCAGCAGTCCCCCCGCCGGGACTAGCGGGAGTATCGGGGAGCTGTTTTTT
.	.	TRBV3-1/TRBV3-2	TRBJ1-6	CASRTGLGSNSPLHF	TGTGCCAGCAGAACAGGGTTGGGGAGTAATTCACCCCTCCACTTT
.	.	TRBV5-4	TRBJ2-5	CASSLGAGWQETQYF	TGTGCCAGCAGCTTGGGGGCGGGGTGGCAAGAGACCCAGTACTTC